These 14 T cell receptor beta chains originate from one sample sequenced in a study of T-cell memory formation after mild COVID-19. In TCRdb, the 5' RACE reads were re-called with MiXCR into one record per CDR3 protein. The sample has 580,000 or so distinct CDR3 sequences; 15% to 20% are singletons. What was sequenced was PBMCs or a T cell subset sorted from them (not recorded which). The receptors shown here come from an adult woman who had mild COVID-19 (a few samples of this study predate the infection). Cell type and time point are not known.

This clonotype was seen a few times. The DNA for the CDR3 is TGTGCCAGCAGCGCGACAGGGGTGCGGGAGACCCAGTACTTC. It is translated as CASSATGVRETQYF. The chain combines TRBV7-3 with TRBJ2-5; 8 nucleotides agree with TRBD1. V lost 5 bases and J lost 5; bases outside the gene matches: 7. The CDR3 covers 14 residues. Germline V gene data show CDR1 as SGHTA and CDR2 as FQGTGA.

The chain carries TRBV10-2 and TRBJ2-3; 10 nucleotides agree with TRBD2. The CDR3 extends over 14 amino acids. J was trimmed by 5 bases and V by 6 bases; bases with no gene match: 5. The V gene's germline CDR1 is WSHSY and CDR2 SAAADI. As DNA, the CDR3 is TGCGCCAGCAGAAGCGGGGGGGCCAGAGATACGCAGTATTTT. Translated, it gives CASRSGGARDTQYF.

This clonotype occurred a few times. The rearrangement joins TRBV12-3 or TRBV12-4 to TRBJ2-3; TRBD1 matches at 7 bases. This CDR3 is built from 15 residues. J gave up 2 bases and V 5 bases, and 7 bases lay outside the gene matches. CDR3 region: CASSPIDRATDTQYF. The CDR3, as DNA: TGTGCCAGCAGTCCCATAGACAGGGCCACAGATACGCAGTATTTT.

This clonotype was seen ten or more times. V usage is TRBV18 and J usage is TRBJ1-1; no clear D. This CDR3 region has 14 residues. Germline V gives CDR1 KGHSH, CDR2 LQKENI. Trimming left V 5 bases short and J 3 bases short, with 13 bases between. The CDR3 spells CASSLLNGDTEAFF. CDR3 nucleotide sequence: TGTGCCAGCTCATTATTAAATGGGGACACTGAAGCTTTCTTT.

The chain is built from TRBV29-1 and TRBJ2-3; D is perhaps TRBD1 or TRBD2 (6 bases each). The germline CDR1 and CDR2 sequences are SQVTM and ANQGSEA. The CDR3 runs to 14 residues. V was pared by 8 bases and J by 2 bases, with 17 bases between. In DNA, the CDR3 is TGCAGCTCCGCCCGGGGGCTGGCCACAGATACGCAGTATTTT. Encoded protein: CSSARGLATDTQYF.

This clonotype was seen a few times. V gene TRBV7-9 combines with J gene TRBJ1-5; D possibly corresponds to TRBD1 (5 bases). Looked up from germline, CDR1 is SEHNR and CDR2 is FQNEAQ (reference sequence). V lost 5 bases to trimming and J lost 3 bases, with 11 bases between them. The CDR3 is made up of 14 amino acids. The CDR3 sequence: CASSHGGNNQPQHF. The CDR3, as DNA: TGTGCCAGCAGCCATGGGGGGAACAATCAGCCCCAGCATTTT.

This clonotype has only a few counts. The rearrangement joins TRBV7-9 to TRBJ2-7; D not resolved. The CDR3 totals 15 residues. Germline V CDR1 and CDR2: SEHNR, FQNEAQ (reference sequence). The V end lost 5 bases, the J end lost 6 bases, and 20 bases lay between the germline ends. The CDR3 coding sequence is TGTGCCAGCAGCGGATCCCACCTGACCGGGCCCGAGCAGTACTTC. It encodes CASSGSHLTGPEQYF.

CDR3 DNA: TGTGCCAGCAGCTTGATAGGGGCGCGATCATATGGCTACACCTTC. Protein: CASSLIGARSYGYTF. J is TRBJ1-2 and V is TRBV5-6; the D gene is possibly TRBD1 (5 bases). Trimming removed 1 base at V and 5 bases at J, with 15 bases between. The CDR3 consists of 15 residues. Looked up from germline, CDR1 is SGHDT and CDR2 is YYEEEE.

The table lists this clonotype with a few counts. The chain uses TRBV7-3 and TRBJ2-1; the D is unclear. This CDR3 contains 14 residues. Germline CDR1 is SGHTA and CDR2 is FQGTGA. V lost 4 bases and J lost 9, with 16 bases in between. This CDR3 reads CASSSRAHNLEQFF. The CDR3 nucleotides are TGTGCCAGCAGCTCAAGAGCCCACAATCTTGAGCAGTTCTTC.

This clonotype is categorized as medium-sized (0.01 to 0.1%). The V call is TRBV5-6, the J call TRBJ2-7; 11 bases are shared with TRBD1. Losses at the gene ends were 2 bases for V and 0 bases for J; bases not matched to a gene: 4. This CDR3 comprises 16 residues. CDR1 SGHDT and CDR2 YYEEEE come from the germline V gene. The CDR3 reads CASSFLGTGGSYEQYF. The CDR3, as DNA: TGTGCCAGCAGCTTCCTAGGGACAGGGGGCTCCTACGAGCAGTACTTC.

This clonotype was picked up a small number of times. J is TRBJ1-1 and V is TRBV7-8; TRBD1 might be the D (6 bases). Germline CDR1 SGHVS, CDR2 FQNEAQ. CDR3 length equals 15 residues. Trimming cost V 1 base and J 1 base, with 10 bases left between them. The CDR3 protein is CASSLGGHPNTEAFF. DNA of the CDR3: TGTGCCAGCAGCTTAGGGGGACACCCGAACACTGAAGCTTTCTTT.

V usage is TRBV15 and J usage is TRBJ1-1; D call uncertain. CDR3 size: 17 residues. V shed 0 bases and J shed 10 bases, with 24 bases lying between them. CDR1 is LNHNV and CDR2 is YYDKDF in the germline V gene (reference sequence). The CDR3 region is CATSRDIRVFSDPAAFF. CDR3 sequence (DNA): TGTGCCACCAGCAGAGATATTCGGGTTTTTAGCGATCCGGCAGCTTTCTTT.

This chain uses TRBV27 with TRBJ1-5, with D perhaps matching TRBD1 (5 bases). This CDR3 contains 16 residues. Trimming stripped 0 bases from V and 6 bases from J, with 15 bases between. The germline CDR1 and CDR2 sequences are MNHEY and SMNVEV (reference sequence). CDR3 amino acids: CASSLSGISGGQPQHF. Written as DNA, the CDR3 is TGTGCCAGCAGTTTATCAGGGATCTCGGGGGGTCAGCCCCAGCATTTT.

The chain couples TRBV6-5 to TRBJ1-3; D is unclear. Germline V gene sequence: CDR1 MNHEY, CDR2 SVGAGI. The germline V and J ends were trimmed by 0 bases and 4 bases, with 10 bases remaining between them. The CDR3 has 15 amino acids. The chain's CDR3 is CASSYSVGQGNTIYF. CDR3 sequence (DNA): TGTGCCAGCAGTTACTCGGTTGGGCAGGGAAACACCATATATTTT.